The source of this T cell receptor beta chain is a study of blood T cell repertoires in COVID-19. Study information: Acute and convalescent COVID-19 samples came from the United States, Italy and Spain. PBMCs, B-cell-depleted T cells, or T cells provided the cDNA or gDNA that made up the material.

This CDR3 comprises 13 residues. The germline gives CDR1 SGHDN, CDR2 FVKESK. V lost 8 bases and J lost 4, with 12 bases in between. In the source study's methods: Researchers report that nucleated cell counts were estimated from reference gene primer amplification. The protocol was immunoSEQ multiplex PCR, while the TCRdb copy is restricted to in-frame clones and leaves out a portion. V, J and clone size are those of that table, while D and trimming were read from the DNA. The table includes around 25,000 clones, 89% detected once. Sequencing input: peripheral blood. The TCR sequence derives from a human donor in a cohort sampled during active COVID-19. The V call is TRBV14, the J call TRBJ1-5; D might be TRBD1 (6 bases). The CDR3 bases are TGTGCCAGCGCCCAGGGGTGGAATCAGCCCCAGCATTTT. Translated, it gives CASAQGWNQPQHF.